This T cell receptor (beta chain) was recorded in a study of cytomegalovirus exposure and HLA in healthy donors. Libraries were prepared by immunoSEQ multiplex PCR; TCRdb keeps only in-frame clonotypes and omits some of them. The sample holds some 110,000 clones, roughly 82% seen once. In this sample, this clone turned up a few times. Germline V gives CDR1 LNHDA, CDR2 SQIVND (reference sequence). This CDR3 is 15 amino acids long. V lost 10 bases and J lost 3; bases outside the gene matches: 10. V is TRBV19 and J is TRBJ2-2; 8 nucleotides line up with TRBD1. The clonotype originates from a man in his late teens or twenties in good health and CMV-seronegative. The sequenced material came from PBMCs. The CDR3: CATRTDRGDTGELFF. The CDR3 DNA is TGTGCCACCCGGACCGACAGGGGAGACACCGGGGAGCTGTTTTTT.